This T cell receptor beta chain was retrieved from a study of blood T cell repertoires in COVID-19. The V end lost 4 bases, the J end lost 1 base, and 13 bases lay between the germline ends. This CDR3 spans 16 amino acids. The germline V gene has CDR1 SEHNR and CDR2 FQNEAQ (reference sequence). The authors' processing: Reference gene primer amplification in the assay estimated nucleated cell counts. The protocol was immunoSEQ multiplex PCR, while the TCRdb copy is restricted to in-frame clones and leaves out a portion. V and J calls and clone size are as listed in that table; D and trimming were resolved from the DNA. The sample shows roughly 250,000 clones, 85% to 90% of them seen only once.

The sequence derives from a woman younger than 35 who had recovered from COVID-19. Sequencing was carried out using PBMCs or T cells enriched from blood (not recorded which). This sequence joins TRBV7-9 and TRBJ2-2; D might be TRBD2 (6 bases). This CDR3 is CASSSRTIQNTGELFF. The CDR3 nucleotides read TGTGCCAGCAGCTCCCGGACTATCCAGAACACCGGGGAGCTGTTTTTT.